The rows below give T cell receptor beta chains drawn from one sample of a study of T cell repertoires in aging, cancer and after chemotherapy. TCRdb re-called the multiplex PCR reads with MiXCR, one entry per CDR3 protein. Among around 10,000 distinct CDR3 sequences listed, 30% to 40% were seen once. Input material: blood. The receptor set was obtained from a human donor in good health. The CDR3 runs from the conserved cysteine through the conserved F or W. A D gene is named only where the DNA matches it firmly. Where a row states a size, it is once, few, many or the class of an expanded clone; other rows omit it.

-	once	TRBV19	14	TRBJ2-7	TGTGCCAGTAGTAGACGGGACTCTCTCTACGAGCAGTACTTC	CASSRRDSLYEQYF
-	few	TRBV19	16	TRBJ1-4	TGTGCCAGTAGTATCTCCCTCGCCGGTCCCGTTGGAAAACTGTTTTTT	CASSISLAGPVGKLFF
TRBD1	few	TRBV5-5	14	TRBJ2-7	TGTGCCAGCAGCCTCCGGGACAGGGGTCTCGAGCAGTACTTC	CASSLRDRGLEQYF
TRBD2	-	TRBV27	13	TRBJ2-1	TGTGCCAGCAGTGGAGCGGGGTACAATGAGCAGTTCTTC	CASSGAGYNEQFF
TRBD1	-	TRBV6-5	13	TRBJ1-2	TGTGCCAGTACAGGGGTGGCTAACTATGGCTACACCTTC	CASTGVANYGYTF
TRBD2	-	TRBV7-2	15	TRBJ2-7	TGTGCCAGCAGCCCCCGACTAGCGGGGGGTTACGAGCAGTACTTC	CASSPRLAGGYEQYF
-	-	TRBV12-3/TRBV12-4	11	TRBJ2-1	TGTGCCAGCAGTTTAGGGGGTGAGCAGTTCTTC	CASSLGGEQFF
-	-	TRBV19	14	TRBJ2-1	TGTGCCAGTAGTATCCAGGGCTCCTACAATGAGCAGTTCTTC	CASSIQGSYNEQFF
TRBD2	few	TRBV11-1	17	TRBJ2-1	TGTGCCAGCAGCAGCTGGGGACTAGCGAAATCCTACAATGAGCAGTTCTTC	CASSSWGLAKSYNEQFF
TRBD1	few	TRBV19	16	TRBJ1-4	TGTGCCAGTAGTCTCGGGACAGGGAACTCAGGTGAAAAACTGTTTTTT	CASSLGTGNSGEKLFF
-	-	TRBV27	13	TRBJ1-5	TGTGCCAGCAGTTCCTATAGCAATCAGCCCCAGCATTTT	CASSSYSNQPQHF
TRBD1	-	TRBV6-1	18	TRBJ1-5	TGTGCCAGCAGTGAAGTTCTTTCCCGGACAGGAAGCAATCAGCCCCAGCATTTT	CASSEVLSRTGSNQPQHF
-	few	TRBV27	13	TRBJ1-2	TGTGCCAGCAGTCCCAGTCCTAACTATGGCTACACCTTC	CASSPSPNYGYTF
TRBD2	-	TRBV30	15	TRBJ2-7	TGTGCCTGGAGTGTACTGGGACTAGCGGGGAACGAGCAGTACTTC	CAWSVLGLAGNEQYF
-	medium-sized	TRBV29-1	13	TRBJ2-5	TGCAGCGTTGGGGAGGGGGCGCCAGAGACCCAGTACTTC	CSVGEGAPETQYF
TRBD1	-	TRBV5-6	17	TRBJ2-7	TGTGCCAGCAGCTCATTGCTGGGACAGGGGAGGAGGGACGAGCAGTACTTC	CASSSLLGQGRRDEQYF
-	medium-sized	TRBV29-1	14	TRBJ2-1	TGCAGCGTTGCCAGGGGCACAAGCTACAATGAGCAGTTCTTC	CSVARGTSYNEQFF
TRBD2	-	TRBV5-4	15	TRBJ2-5	TGTGCCAGCAGCCCGGGACTAGCCTTCCAAGAGACCCAGTACTTC	CASSPGLAFQETQYF
-	-	TRBV5-1	11	TRBJ2-1	TGCGCCAGCAGCTTGGTAGGGACCCCGTTCTTC	CASSLVGTPFF
TRBD1	-	TRBV24-1	18	TRBJ2-1	TGTGCCACCAGTGACCCTGCTATCCCCGGACAGGGAAACAATGAGCAGTTCTTC	CATSDPAIPGQGNNEQFF
-	-	TRBV5-1	14	TRBJ2-2	TGCGCCAGCAGCTTGGGCAGTTACACCGGGGAGCTGTTTTTT	CASSLGSYTGELFF
-	medium-sized	TRBV29-1	13	TRBJ2-7	TGCAGCGTTAGTGGAGAGGGGGCCTACGAGCAGTACTTC	CSVSGEGAYEQYF
TRBD2	medium-sized	TRBV29-1	15	TRBJ2-5	TGCAGCGTTGGGCATAGCGGGAGAACTGGAGAGACCCAGTACTTC	CSVGHSGRTGETQYF
-	-	TRBV30	13	TRBJ2-3	TGTGCCTGGAGAGTAGGAAGCACAGATACGCAGTATTTT	CAWRVGSTDTQYF
-	-	TRBV27	13	TRBJ1-1	TGTGCCAGCAGTCCGGGGGTAGGGGCTGAAGCTTTCTTT	CASSPGVGAEAFF
TRBD2	few	TRBV5-6	18	TRBJ2-5	TGTGCCAGCAGCTTCAGAACTAGCGGGAGGTTCGGGAAAGAGACCCAGTACTTC	CASSFRTSGRFGKETQYF
TRBD1	few	TRBV29-1	16	TRBJ1-1	TGCAGCGTTGAGGGGGGCGACAGGGGGATGAACACTGAAGCTTTCTTT	CSVEGGDRGMNTEAFF
-	few	TRBV6-5	13	TRBJ2-7	TGTGCCAGCAGTTACGGGGTAACCTACGAGCAGTACTTC	CASSYGVTYEQYF
-	few	TRBV6-5	18	TRBJ2-3	TGTGCCAGCAGTCCCCAGGGGCAGGGGCATATGGGCACAGATACGCAGTATTTT	CASSPQGQGHMGTDTQYF
-	medium-sized	TRBV6-2/TRBV6-3	15	TRBJ2-6	TGTGCCAGCAGTCAGGGGAGGAGTGGGGCCAACGTCCTGACTTTC	CASSQGRSGANVLTF
TRBD1	-	TRBV24-1	14	TRBJ2-2	TGTGCCACCAGTGGGGACAGGGACACCGGGGAGCTGTTTTTT	CATSGDRDTGELFF
-	-	TRBV29-1	12	TRBJ1-1	TGCAGCGTTGTTACAGGGATTGCTGAAGCTTTCTTT	CSVVTGIAEAFF
-	few	TRBV19	21	TRBJ1-2	TGTGCCAGTAGTATAGATCTATTCAGGAACCCGGGACTAGGGACCTCCTATGGCTACACCTTC	CASSIDLFRNPGLGTSYGYTF
TRBD2	-	TRBV7-2	15	TRBJ2-2	TGTGTCAGCAGCTTACTAGCGGGAAGCACCGGGGAGCTGTTTTTT	CVSSLLAGSTGELFF
TRBD1	few	TRBV5-3	14	TRBJ1-4	TGTGCCAGAAGTCTTCGACAGGGGTGTGAAAAACTGTTTTTT	CARSLRQGCEKLFF
-	medium-sized	TRBV29-1	12	TRBJ2-5	TGCAGCGTTGAAGTAAGACAAGAGACCCAGTACTTC	CSVEVRQETQYF
TRBD2	-	TRBV5-1	14	TRBJ2-1	TGCGCCAGCGGACAAGCGGGGTCCTACAATGAGCAGTTCTTC	CASGQAGSYNEQFF
TRBD1	-	TRBV15	15	TRBJ1-1	TGTGCCACCAGCAGCACCTCCAGGGGGTACACTGAAGCTTTCTTT	CATSSTSRGYTEAFF
-	-	TRBV10-3	13	TRBJ2-1	TGTGCCATCAGTGTAATTGAGGGCGATGAGCAGTTCTTC	CAISVIEGDEQFF
-	once	TRBV12-3/TRBV12-4	16	TRBJ2-2	TGTGCCAGCAGTTTCGCCCCTAGACTTTACACCGGGGAGCTGTTTTTT	CASSFAPRLYTGELFF
-	few	TRBV30	12	TRBJ2-3	TGTGCCTGGAGTGGTGGGGCGGGTACGCAGTATTTT	CAWSGGAGTQYF
-	medium-sized	TRBV29-1	14	TRBJ2-4	TGCAGCGTTGGTACGCAGGGCCGGCAAAACATTCAGTACTTC	CSVGTQGRQNIQYF
TRBD1	medium-sized	TRBV11-1	16	TRBJ2-6	TGTGCCAGCACCCCAGGGGGTTACTCTGGGGCCAACGTCCTGACTTTC	CASTPGGYSGANVLTF
-	-	TRBV6-1	15	TRBJ2-5	TGTGCCAGCAGTGACCCCCTTCAAGGGCGGGAGACCCAGTACTTC	CASSDPLQGRETQYF
-	few	TRBV19	15	TRBJ2-5	TGTGCCAGTAGTATGCTGGGGCTTCATCAGGAGACCCAGTACTTC	CASSMLGLHQETQYF
-	-	TRBV6-2/TRBV6-3	14	TRBJ2-5	TGTGCCAGCAGTTACGGGACTCTAGCAGAGACCCAGTACTTC	CASSYGTLAETQYF
-	-	TRBV18	14	TRBJ1-1	TGTGCCAGCTCACCAGTCGGAGCGAACACTGAAGCTTTCTTT	CASSPVGANTEAFF
-	few	TRBV27	15	TRBJ2-2	TGTGCCAGCAGTTTATTCGCAGCGAACACCGGGGAGCTGTTTTTT	CASSLFAANTGELFF
-	-	TRBV12-3/TRBV12-4	14	TRBJ2-2	TGTGCCAGCAGTTTAATGCGGGAAACCGGGGAGCTGTTTTTT	CASSLMRETGELFF
-	few	TRBV5-1	14	TRBJ2-6	TGCGCCAGCAGCTTGGTACCTGGGGCCAACGTCCTGACTTTC	CASSLVPGANVLTF
TRBD2	-	TRBV5-4	14	TRBJ2-7	TGTGCCAGCATTGGGGGGGATCGCCGGTACGAGCAGTACTTC	CASIGGDRRYEQYF
-	-	TRBV27	17	TRBJ2-3	TGTGCCAGCAACCCTTTCCCCCAGGGGGGGGAATGGGATACGCAGTATTTT	CASNPFPQGGEWDTQYF
-	-	TRBV19	15	TRBJ2-4	TGTGCCAGTAGTATTGGCGGGACTGCCAAAAACATTCAGTACTTC	CASSIGGTAKNIQYF
TRBD2	-	TRBV13	17	TRBJ2-7	TGTGCCAGCAGCTTAGGTGGAAGCGGGAGGGTATACTACGAGCAGTACTTC	CASSLGGSGRVYYEQYF